A selection of T cell receptor beta chains follows, all from one sample in a study of blood T cell repertoires in COVID-19. Here immunoSEQ multiplex PCR was the method, and the copy in TCRdb shows in-frame clones only, minus some. The data contain about 220,000 clones, roughly four fifths of them seen just once; the ten biggest clones take up roughly 2.4%. Material: peripheral blood. All receptors derive from a woman aged 60-75 years with acute or convalescent COVID-19. The conserved cysteine and the conserved F or W are not part of the CDR3 here. The order of the fields is V gene, CDR3 protein.

TRBV2,ASILDTQY
TRBV10-3,AIRGRASHEQY
TRBV19,ASSIPRGTSNTGELF
TRBV5-1,ASSPNPTGTEAF
TRBV10-2,ASSEGLQGLSSPLH
TRBV12-3/TRBV12-4,ASSSQETQY
TRBV2,ASSERTLGGEQF
TRBV5-4,ASSRGTGIVGYT
TRBV29-1,SGQVNTEAF
TRBV5-1,ASSTRQGGSTNEKLF
TRBV3-1/TRBV3-2,ASSHPTNNPLTDRGSTQPQH
TRBV7-3,ASSLNTRTNTGELF
TRBV3-1/TRBV3-2,ASSQVLLRDRGLGEQF
TRBV18,ASSPIRGELYEQY
TRBV24-1,ATSGGNTDTQY
TRBV10-2,ASTTGAANTEAF
TRBV2,ASSEFENSPLH
TRBV27,ASSTPSGGRYEQF
TRBV2,ASSEAENEQF
TRBV2,ASSAIAGNTGELF
TRBV6-5,ASSGLLGGNTIY
TRBV5-1,ASSLSGYYNEQF
TRBV9,ASSVAAQMNTEAF
TRBV15,ATSRDGVAGNTKKY
TRBV12-1,ASSLLGGPRETQY
TRBV7-2,ASSQATGGVSTAF
TRBV3-1/TRBV3-2,ASSPQGNNSPLH
TRBV4-2,ASSTEAHGTDTQY
TRBV4-2,ASSLMGGGSGNEQF
TRBV18,ASSPRSDGYT
TRBV11-2,ASSRSKSYGYT
TRBV5-1,ASSLLADSTDTQY
TRBV15,ATSRGGWKEGPLLTSTDTQY
TRBV5-5,ASSIQGTGNTIY
TRBV18,ASSPPVAGGVYGYT
TRBV6-2/TRBV6-3,ASSYAGRYEQY
TRBV18,ASTGKTEAF
TRBV18,ASSTHETGVSPLH
TRBV10-3,AGSQELNTEAF
TRBV5-1,ASNIEGVEEAF
TRBV6-1,ASSEGADGE
TRBV4-1,ASSPQGVEEKLF
TRBV30,AWSQVRNYGYT
TRBV18,ASSPGLQETQY
TRBV11-2,ASSLDVGTGEFSKTQY
TRBV19,ASSMGGQGARGYT
TRBV4-2,ASSEHRVPNYGYT
TRBV9,ASSSRDRGLGYT
TRBV9,ASRRGQGSGYT
TRBV16,ASSLSLTGDSNQPQH
TRBV5-4,ASSRTSRGGETQY
TRBV18,ASSPGTGAPLGSPLH
TRBV5-1,ASSLGAQGPSGANVLT
TRBV5-1,ASSWGEGRPEAF
TRBV5-6,ASSKTGTSLYNEQF